A selection of T cell receptor beta chains follows, all from one sample in a study of vaccination and CD4 T cells after COVID-19. TCRdb reprocessed the PCR reads via MiXCR and lists one record per CDR3 protein. The data contain 25,000 to 30,000 distinct CDR3 sequences, 45% to 55% of them singletons. This sample comprised CD4+ T cells from blood, obtained about 7 months after SARS-CoV-2 vaccination. These receptor sequences come from a human donor who had recovered from COVID-19. CDR3s include the opening cysteine and the closing phenylalanine or tryptophan. Each record gives: J gene, D gene, V gene, clone size, CDR3 protein, CDR3 DNA. D genes are given only for firm matches. Size values are once, few and many counts, or a class for expanded clones, and some rows have none.

TRBJ1-2,NA,TRBV6-4,few,CASSAAGLGGYTF,TGTGCCAGCAGTGCAGCAGGGCTTGGTGGCTACACCTTC
TRBJ2-3,TRBD2,TRBV6-1,NA,CATYLLAGESADTQYF,TGTGCCACTTACCTATTAGCGGGAGAAAGCGCAGATACGCAGTATTTT
TRBJ2-1,TRBD1,TRBV4-1,NA,CASSVGTGNEQFF,TGCGCCAGCAGCGTTGGGACAGGCAATGAGCAGTTCTTC
TRBJ2-7,NA,TRBV6-1,NA,CASRREDEQYF,TGTGCCAGCAGGCGAGAGGACGAGCAGTACTTC
TRBJ2-1,NA,TRBV6-2/TRBV6-3,NA,CASRLWSQADEQFF,TGTGCCAGCAGGCTTTGGAGCCAAGCCGATGAGCAGTTCTTC
TRBJ2-7,TRBD2,TRBV6-2/TRBV6-3,NA,CASSYESSGNSEQYF,TGTGCCAGCAGTTACGAGTCTAGCGGGAATAGCGAGCAGTACTTC
TRBJ1-1,NA,TRBV27,NA,CASTTTNTEAFF,TGTGCCAGCACAACCACGAACACTGAAGCTTTCTTT
TRBJ2-1,NA,TRBV20-1,NA,CSARRGRAEQFF,TGCAGTGCTAGAAGGGGAAGGGCTGAGCAGTTCTTC
TRBJ1-2,TRBD1,TRBV6-1,NA,CASIPTGLYGYTF,TGTGCCAGCATTCCGACAGGGTTATATGGCTACACCTTC
TRBJ1-1,NA,TRBV29-1,NA,CSGSDITEAFF,TGCAGCGGTTCGGACATCACTGAAGCTTTCTTT
TRBJ1-1,NA,TRBV5-4,few,CASSLDGGGTEAFF,TGTGCCAGCAGCTTGGACGGGGGTGGGACTGAAGCTTTCTTT
TRBJ2-5,NA,TRBV4-3,NA,CASSRVLLVRETQYF,TGCGCCAGCAGCCGCGTACTCCTGGTACGGGAGACCCAGTACTTC
TRBJ2-3,TRBD2,TRBV24-1,NA,CATSDSGSGTDTQYF,TGTGCCACCAGTGATAGCGGGAGTGGCACAGATACGCAGTATTTT
TRBJ1-6,NA,TRBV7-2,NA,CASSYGTVIGSPLHF,TGTGCCAGCAGCTACGGAACCGTTATTGGGTCACCCCTCCACTTT
TRBJ1-1,NA,TRBV27,few,CASSLYFTPSAEAFF,TGTGCCAGCAGTTTGTATTTCACACCGTCGGCTGAAGCTTTCTTT
TRBJ2-5,NA,TRBV7-6,NA,CASSLSLAYQETQYF,TGTGCCAGCAGCTTATCCTTAGCGTACCAAGAGACCCAGTACTTC
TRBJ2-1,NA,TRBV18,NA,CASSPRDLMRNEQFF,TGTGCCAGCTCACCTCGGGACCTTATGCGCAATGAGCAGTTCTTC
TRBJ2-5,NA,TRBV14,NA,CASSRGTLGETQYF,TGTGCCAGCAGCCGCGGGACCCTGGGGGAGACCCAGTACTTC
TRBJ2-3,TRBD2,TRBV24-1,once,CATSPGTSDTDTQYF,TGTGCCACCAGTCCCGGGACTAGCGACACAGATACGCAGTATTTT
TRBJ1-6,NA,TRBV6-5,NA,CASSYSLLGDSPLHF,TGTGCCAGCAGTTACTCACTCCTTGGGGATTCACCCCTCCACTTT
TRBJ2-3,NA,TRBV2,NA,CASSVPDTQYF,TGTGCCAGCAGTGTACCCGATACGCAGTATTTT
TRBJ2-1,NA,TRBV20-1,NA,CSASRQGNEQFF,TGCAGTGCTAGCAGGCAGGGCAATGAGCAGTTCTTC
TRBJ2-7,TRBD2,TRBV27,NA,CASTPLAGVGEQYF,TGTGCCAGCACCCCACTAGCGGGAGTGGGAGAGCAGTACTTC
TRBJ1-2,TRBD1,TRBV28,few,CASSKGQSYGYTF,TGTGCCAGCAGCAAGGGACAGAGCTATGGCTACACCTTC
TRBJ2-1,TRBD2,TRBV15,few,CATSREMIGTSGTNEQFF,TGTGCCACCAGCAGAGAGATGATAGGGACTAGCGGAACCAATGAGCAGTTCTTC
TRBJ2-7,TRBD1,TRBV20-1,NA,CSAPDRVYEQYF,TGCAGTGCCCCGGACAGGGTTTACGAGCAGTACTTC
TRBJ2-5,TRBD2,TRBV28,NA,CASSLLAEPPKETQYF,TGTGCCAGCAGTTTACTAGCGGAACCACCGAAAGAGACCCAGTACTTC
TRBJ1-2,NA,TRBV6-1,NA,CASVVGWTASHGYTF,TGTGCCAGCGTAGTAGGCTGGACAGCTTCGCATGGCTACACCTTC
TRBJ2-5,NA,TRBV21-1,once,CASSKSTDRGQETQYF,TGTGCCAGCAGCAAGTCCACGGACAGGGGGCAAGAGACTCAGTACTTC
TRBJ2-4,TRBD2,TRBV7-2,once,CASSLASGRAWDIQYF,TGTGCCAGCAGCTTAGCTTCCGGGAGGGCCTGGGACATTCAGTACTTC
TRBJ2-2,TRBD1,TRBV27,NA,CASRTGESGELFF,TGTGCCAGCAGAACAGGGGAGAGCGGGGAGCTGTTTTTT
TRBJ1-5,NA,TRBV20-1,few,CSARDDEGDQPQHF,TGCAGTGCTAGAGATGACGAGGGGGACCAGCCCCAGCATTTT
TRBJ2-5,NA,TRBV7-9,NA,CASSSTTGQETQYF,TGTGCCAGCAGCTCAACGACAGGACAAGAGACCCAGTACTTC
TRBJ2-7,NA,TRBV7-8,few,CASSLDRVGEQYF,TGTGCCAGCAGCTTAGACAGGGTCGGCGAGCAGTACTTC
TRBJ1-1,NA,TRBV7-9,NA,CASSLSDAEAFF,TGTGCCAGCAGCTTAAGCGACGCTGAAGCTTTCTTT
TRBJ2-3,NA,TRBV19,NA,CASSADFTDTQYF,TGTGCCAGTAGTGCGGACTTCACAGATACGCAGTATTTT
TRBJ1-5,NA,TRBV6-1,few,CASSAQPNSNQPQHF,TGTGCCAGCAGTGCACAGCCCAATAGCAATCAGCCCCAGCATTTT
TRBJ2-6,NA,TRBV7-6,NA,CASSLAGGLNSGANVLTF,TGTGCCAGCAGCTTAGCTGGCGGGTTAAACTCTGGGGCCAACGTCCTGACTTTC
TRBJ2-6,TRBD1,TRBV15,NA,CATSRGRTGFPGANVLTF,TGTGCCACCAGCAGAGGTCGGACAGGGTTTCCTGGGGCCAACGTCCTGACTTTC
TRBJ2-2,TRBD2,TRBV7-8,NA,CASSFATSGTGELFF,TGTGCCAGCAGCTTTGCGACTAGCGGGACCGGGGAGCTGTTTTTT
TRBJ2-3,NA,TRBV19,few,CASSIPGEPDTQYF,TGTGCCAGTAGTATCCCGGGAGAACCAGATACGCAGTATTTT
TRBJ1-5,NA,TRBV6-5,NA,CASSYSIRQYNQPQHF,TGTGCCAGCAGTTACTCGATCAGACAGTACAATCAGCCCCAGCATTTT
TRBJ2-1,NA,TRBV6-5,few,CASSYSLGQGGYNEQFF,TGTGCCAGCAGTTACTCCCTAGGACAGGGAGGGTACAATGAGCAGTTCTTC
TRBJ1-5,NA,TRBV28,NA,CASRKQGFGSNQPQHF,TGTGCCAGCAGAAAACAGGGATTCGGGAGCAATCAGCCCCAGCATTTT
TRBJ2-3,NA,TRBV7-6,few,CASSPQPGGTDTQYF,TGTGCCAGCAGTCCACAGCCCGGGGGCACAGATACGCAGTATTTT